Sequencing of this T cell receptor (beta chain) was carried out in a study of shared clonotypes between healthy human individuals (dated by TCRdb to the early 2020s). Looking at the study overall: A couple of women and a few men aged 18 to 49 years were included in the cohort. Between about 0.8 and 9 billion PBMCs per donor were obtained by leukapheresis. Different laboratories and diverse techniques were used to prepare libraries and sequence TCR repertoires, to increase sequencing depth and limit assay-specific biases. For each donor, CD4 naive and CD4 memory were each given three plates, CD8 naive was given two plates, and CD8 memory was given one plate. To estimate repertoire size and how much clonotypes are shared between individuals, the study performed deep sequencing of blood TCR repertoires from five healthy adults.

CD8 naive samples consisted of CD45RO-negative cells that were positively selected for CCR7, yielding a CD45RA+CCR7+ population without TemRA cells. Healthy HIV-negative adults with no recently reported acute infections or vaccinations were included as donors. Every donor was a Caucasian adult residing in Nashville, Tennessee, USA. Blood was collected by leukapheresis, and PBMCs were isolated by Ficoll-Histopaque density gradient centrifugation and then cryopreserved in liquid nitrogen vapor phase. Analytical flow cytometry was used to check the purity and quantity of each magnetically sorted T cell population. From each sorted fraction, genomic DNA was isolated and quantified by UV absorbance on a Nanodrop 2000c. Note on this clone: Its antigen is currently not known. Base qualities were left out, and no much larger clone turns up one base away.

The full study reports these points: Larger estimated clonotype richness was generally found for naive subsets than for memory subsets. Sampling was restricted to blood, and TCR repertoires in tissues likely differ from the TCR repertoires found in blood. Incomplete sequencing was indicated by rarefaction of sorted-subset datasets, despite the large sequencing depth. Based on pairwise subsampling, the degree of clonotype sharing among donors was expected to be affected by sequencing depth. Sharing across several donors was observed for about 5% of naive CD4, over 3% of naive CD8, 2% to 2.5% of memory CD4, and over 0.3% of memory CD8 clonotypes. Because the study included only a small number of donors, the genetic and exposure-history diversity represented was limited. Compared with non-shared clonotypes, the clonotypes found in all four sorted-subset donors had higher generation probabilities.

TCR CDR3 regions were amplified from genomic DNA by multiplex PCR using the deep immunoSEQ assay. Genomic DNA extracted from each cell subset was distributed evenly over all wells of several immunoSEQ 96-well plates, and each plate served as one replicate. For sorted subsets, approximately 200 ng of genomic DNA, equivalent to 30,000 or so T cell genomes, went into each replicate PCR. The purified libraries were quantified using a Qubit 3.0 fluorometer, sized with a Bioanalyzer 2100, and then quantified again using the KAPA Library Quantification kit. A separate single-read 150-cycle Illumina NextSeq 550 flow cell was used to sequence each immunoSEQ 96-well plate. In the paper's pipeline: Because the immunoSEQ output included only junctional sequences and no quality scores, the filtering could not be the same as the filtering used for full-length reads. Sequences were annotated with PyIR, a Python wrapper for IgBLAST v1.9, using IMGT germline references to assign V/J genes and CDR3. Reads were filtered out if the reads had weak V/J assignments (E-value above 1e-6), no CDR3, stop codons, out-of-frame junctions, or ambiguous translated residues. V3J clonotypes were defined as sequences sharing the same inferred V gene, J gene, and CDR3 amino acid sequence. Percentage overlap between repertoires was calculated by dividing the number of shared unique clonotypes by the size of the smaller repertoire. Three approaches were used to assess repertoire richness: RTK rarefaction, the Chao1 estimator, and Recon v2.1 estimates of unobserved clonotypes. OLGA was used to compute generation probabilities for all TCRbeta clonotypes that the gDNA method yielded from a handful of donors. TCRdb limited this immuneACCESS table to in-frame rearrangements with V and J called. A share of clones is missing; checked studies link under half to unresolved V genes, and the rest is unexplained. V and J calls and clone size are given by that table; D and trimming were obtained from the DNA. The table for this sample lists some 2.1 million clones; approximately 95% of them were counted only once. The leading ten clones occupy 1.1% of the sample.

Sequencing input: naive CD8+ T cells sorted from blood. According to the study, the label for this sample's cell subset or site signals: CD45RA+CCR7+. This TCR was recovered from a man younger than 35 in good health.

In nucleotide form, the sequence is TGTGCCAGCAGCGGTAAGGGAGTTCGTGCAGGGGCCGTTAACACTGAAGCTTTCTTT. Its protein reads: CASSGKGVRAGAVNTEAFF. The chain was built from TRBV7-8 and TRBJ1-1; the D gene is perhaps TRBD1, from 6 matching bases. V drops 5 bases and J drops 2 bases, leaving 27 bases in between. Inclusive of the bounding cysteine and phenylalanine, the CDR3 is 19 residues long. CDR3 DNA is the only sequence kept; it has 57 bases, read in frame from the first base. From the germline V gene, CDR1 is SGHVS and CDR2 is FQNEAQ.